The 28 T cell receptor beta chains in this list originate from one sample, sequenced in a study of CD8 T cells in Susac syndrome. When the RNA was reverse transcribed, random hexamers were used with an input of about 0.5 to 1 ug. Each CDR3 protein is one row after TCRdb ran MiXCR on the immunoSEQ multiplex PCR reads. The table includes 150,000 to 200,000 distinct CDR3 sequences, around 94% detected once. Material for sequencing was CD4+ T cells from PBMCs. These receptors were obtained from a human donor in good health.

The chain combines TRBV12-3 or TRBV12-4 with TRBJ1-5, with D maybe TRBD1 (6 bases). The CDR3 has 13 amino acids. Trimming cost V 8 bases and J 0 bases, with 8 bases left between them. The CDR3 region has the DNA TGTGCCAGCGACAGGAATAGCAATCAGCCCCAGCATTTT. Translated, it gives CASDRNSNQPQHF.

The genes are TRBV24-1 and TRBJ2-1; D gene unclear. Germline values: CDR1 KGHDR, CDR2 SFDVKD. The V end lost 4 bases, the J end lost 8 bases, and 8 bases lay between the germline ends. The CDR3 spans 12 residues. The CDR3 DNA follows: TGTGCCACCAGTGACCAATGGTATGAGCAGTTCTTC. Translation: CATSDQWYEQFF.

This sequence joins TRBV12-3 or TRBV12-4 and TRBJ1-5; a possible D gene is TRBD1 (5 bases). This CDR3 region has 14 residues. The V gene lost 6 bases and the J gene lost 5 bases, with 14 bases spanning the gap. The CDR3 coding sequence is TGTGCCAGCAGCCTGGTACAGGACTATCAGCCCCAGCATTTT. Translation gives CASSLVQDYQPQHF.

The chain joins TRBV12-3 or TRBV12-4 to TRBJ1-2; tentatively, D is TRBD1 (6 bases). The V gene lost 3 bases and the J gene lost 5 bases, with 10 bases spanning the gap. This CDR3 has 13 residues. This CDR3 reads CASSLSRGYGYTF. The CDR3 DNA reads TGTGCCAGCAGTTTGTCCAGGGGTTATGGCTACACCTTC.

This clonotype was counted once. The CDR3 sequence: CAISESADEQYF. DNA of the CDR3: TGTGCCATCAGTGAGTCCGCGGACGAGCAGTACTTC. This rearrangement joins TRBV10-3 to TRBJ2-7; D is uncertain. The CDR3 sequence is 12 residues long. From germline, CDR1 is ENHRY and CDR2 SYGVKD. V shed 0 bases and J shed 5 bases, with 5 bases lying between them.

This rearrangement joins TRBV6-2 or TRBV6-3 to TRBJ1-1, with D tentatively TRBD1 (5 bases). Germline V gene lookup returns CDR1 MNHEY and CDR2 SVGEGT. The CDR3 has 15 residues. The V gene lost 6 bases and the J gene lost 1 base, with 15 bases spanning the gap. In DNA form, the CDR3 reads TGTGCCAGCAGCCCCACCATCGGACAGAACACTGAAGCTTTCTTT. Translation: CASSPTIGQNTEAFF.

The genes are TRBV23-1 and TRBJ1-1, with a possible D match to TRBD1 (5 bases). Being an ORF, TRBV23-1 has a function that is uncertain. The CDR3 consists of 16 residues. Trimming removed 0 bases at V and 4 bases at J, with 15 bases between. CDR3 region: CASSQSPGRQSTEAFF. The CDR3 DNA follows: TGCGCCAGCAGTCAATCGCCGGGACGGCAGAGCACTGAAGCTTTCTTT.

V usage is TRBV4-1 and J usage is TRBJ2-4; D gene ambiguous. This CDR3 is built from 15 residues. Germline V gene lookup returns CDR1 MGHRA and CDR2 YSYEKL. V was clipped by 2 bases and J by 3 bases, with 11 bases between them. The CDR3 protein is CASSQPWDGKNIQYF. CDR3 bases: TGCGCCAGCAGCCAACCCTGGGATGGCAAAAACATTCAGTACTTC.

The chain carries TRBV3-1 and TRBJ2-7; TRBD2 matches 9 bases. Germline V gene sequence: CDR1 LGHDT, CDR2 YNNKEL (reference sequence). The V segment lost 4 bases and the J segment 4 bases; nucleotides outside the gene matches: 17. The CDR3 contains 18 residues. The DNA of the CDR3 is TGTGCCAGCAGCCCGTCGGGCAGCGGGGGGAGTTATATATACGAGCAGTACTTC. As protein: CASSPSGSGGSYIYEQYF.

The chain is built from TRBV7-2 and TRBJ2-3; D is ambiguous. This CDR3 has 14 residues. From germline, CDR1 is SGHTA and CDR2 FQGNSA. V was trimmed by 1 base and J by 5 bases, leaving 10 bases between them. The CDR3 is CASSLGPARDTQYF. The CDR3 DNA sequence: TGTGCCAGCAGCTTAGGACCGGCAAGAGATACGCAGTATTTT. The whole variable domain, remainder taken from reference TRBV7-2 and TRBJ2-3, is GAGVSQSPSNKVTEKGKDVELRCDPISGHTALYWYRQSLGQGLEFLIYFQGNSAPDKSGLPSDRFSAERTGGSVSTLTIQRTQQEDSAVYLCASSLGPARDTQYFGPGTRLTVL.

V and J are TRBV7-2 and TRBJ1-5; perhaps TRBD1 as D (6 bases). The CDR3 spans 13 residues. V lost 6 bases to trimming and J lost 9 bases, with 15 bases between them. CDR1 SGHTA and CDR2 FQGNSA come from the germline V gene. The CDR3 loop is CASRGEGVAPQHF. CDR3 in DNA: TGTGCCAGCAGGGGAGAGGGGGTCGCGCCCCAGCATTTT.

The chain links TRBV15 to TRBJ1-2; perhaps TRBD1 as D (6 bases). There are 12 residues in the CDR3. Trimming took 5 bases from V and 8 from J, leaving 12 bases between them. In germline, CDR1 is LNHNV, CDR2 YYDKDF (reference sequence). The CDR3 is CATSPQGYGYTF. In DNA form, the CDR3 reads TGTGCCACCAGCCCTCAGGGGTACGGCTACACCTTC.

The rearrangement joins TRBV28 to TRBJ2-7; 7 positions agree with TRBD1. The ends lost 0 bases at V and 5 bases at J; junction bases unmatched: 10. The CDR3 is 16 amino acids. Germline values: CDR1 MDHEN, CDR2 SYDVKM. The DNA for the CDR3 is TGTGCCAGCAGTTTATGGGGCGGCAGGGGGATGGACGAGCAGTACTTC. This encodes CASSLWGGRGMDEQYF.

The CDR3 region is CASRQGAGQETQYF. Here the CDR3 DNA reads TGTGCCAGTCGACAGGGGGCTGGTCAAGAGACCCAGTACTTC. The chain couples TRBV6-6 to TRBJ2-5, with 10 bases matching TRBD1. Germline V gene lookup returns CDR1 MNHNY and CDR2 SVGAGI (reference sequence). The CDR3 consists of 14 residues. Trimming took 9 bases from V and 2 from J; bases not matched to a gene: 6.

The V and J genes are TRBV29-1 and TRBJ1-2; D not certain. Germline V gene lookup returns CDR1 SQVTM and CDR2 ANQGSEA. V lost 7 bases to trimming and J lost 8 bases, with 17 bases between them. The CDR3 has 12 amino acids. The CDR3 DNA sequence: TGCAGCGGGATGGCTAACAGCGGCGGCTACACCTTC. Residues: CSGMANSGGYTF.

CDR3 sequence reads: CASRISQGGNTEAFF. For the CDR3, the DNA is TGTGCCAGCAGGATCTCACAGGGAGGGAACACTGAAGCTTTCTTT. The chain recombines TRBV12-3 or TRBV12-4 with TRBJ1-1; D perhaps matches TRBD1 (6 bases). V lost 6 bases and J 1 base, leaving 15 bases between the germline ends. The CDR3 has 15 amino acids.

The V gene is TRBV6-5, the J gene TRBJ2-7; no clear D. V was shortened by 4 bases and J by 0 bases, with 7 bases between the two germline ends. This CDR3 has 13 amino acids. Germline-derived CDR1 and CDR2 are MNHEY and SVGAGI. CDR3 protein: CASSSSTSYEQYF. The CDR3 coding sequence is TGTGCCAGCAGTTCCAGTACCTCCTACGAGCAGTACTTC.

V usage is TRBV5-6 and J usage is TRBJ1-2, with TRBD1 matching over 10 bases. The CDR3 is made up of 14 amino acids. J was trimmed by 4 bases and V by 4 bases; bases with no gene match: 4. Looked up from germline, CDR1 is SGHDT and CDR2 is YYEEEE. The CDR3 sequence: CASSGQGVSYGYTF. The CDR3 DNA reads TGTGCCAGCAGCGGACAGGGGGTTAGCTATGGCTACACCTTC.

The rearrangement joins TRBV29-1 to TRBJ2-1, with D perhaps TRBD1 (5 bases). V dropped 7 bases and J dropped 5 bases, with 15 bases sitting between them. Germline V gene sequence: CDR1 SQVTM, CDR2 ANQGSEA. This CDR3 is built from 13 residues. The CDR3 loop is CSGRPAGHNEQFF. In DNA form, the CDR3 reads TGCAGCGGTCGGCCGGCAGGGCACAATGAGCAGTTCTTC.

This CDR3 reads CASSLLGHTEAFF. CDR3 sequence (DNA): TGTGCCAGCAGCTTACTCGGCCACACTGAAGCTTTCTTT. This chain links TRBV7-9 with TRBJ1-1; D ambiguous. Trimming removed 2 bases at V and 3 bases at J, with 7 bases between. Germline-derived CDR1 and CDR2 are SEHNR and FQNEAQ (reference sequence). The CDR3 spans 13 residues.

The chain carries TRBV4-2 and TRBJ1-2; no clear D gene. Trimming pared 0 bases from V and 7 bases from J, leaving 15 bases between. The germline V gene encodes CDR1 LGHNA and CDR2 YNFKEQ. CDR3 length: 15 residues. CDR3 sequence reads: CASSQDGRDMGGYTF. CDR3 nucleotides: TGTGCCAGCAGCCAAGATGGGAGGGATATGGGTGGCTACACCTTC.

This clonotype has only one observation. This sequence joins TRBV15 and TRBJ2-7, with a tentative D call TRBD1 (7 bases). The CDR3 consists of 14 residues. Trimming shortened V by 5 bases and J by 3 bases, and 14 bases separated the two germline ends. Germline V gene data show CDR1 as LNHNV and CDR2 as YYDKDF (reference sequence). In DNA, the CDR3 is TGTGCCACCAGCGCGCGGGACAGTCGCTACGAGCAGTACTTC. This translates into CATSARDSRYEQYF.

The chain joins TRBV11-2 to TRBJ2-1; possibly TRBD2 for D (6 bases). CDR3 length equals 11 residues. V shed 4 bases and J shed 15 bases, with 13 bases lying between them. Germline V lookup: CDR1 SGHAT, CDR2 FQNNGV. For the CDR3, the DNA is TGTGCCAGCAGCTATGGCGGGGTAACGTTCTTC. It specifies CASSYGGVTFF.

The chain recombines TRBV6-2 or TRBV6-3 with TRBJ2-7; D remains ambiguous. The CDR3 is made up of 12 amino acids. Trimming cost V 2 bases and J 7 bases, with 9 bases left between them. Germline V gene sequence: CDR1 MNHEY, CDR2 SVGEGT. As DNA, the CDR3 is TGTGCCAGCAGTTACGCCTCTGGGGAGCAGTACTTC. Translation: CASSYASGEQYF.

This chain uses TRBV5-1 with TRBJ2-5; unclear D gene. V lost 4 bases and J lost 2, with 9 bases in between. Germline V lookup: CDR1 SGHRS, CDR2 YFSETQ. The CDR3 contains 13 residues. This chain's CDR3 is CASSRSRQETQYF. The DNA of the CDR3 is TGCGCCAGCAGCCGATCTCGGCAAGAGACCCAGTACTTC.

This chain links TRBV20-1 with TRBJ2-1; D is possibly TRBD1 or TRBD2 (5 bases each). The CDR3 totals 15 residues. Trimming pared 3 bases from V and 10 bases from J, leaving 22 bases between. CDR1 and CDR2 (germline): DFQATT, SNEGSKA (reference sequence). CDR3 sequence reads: CSARGTGPQLWEQFF. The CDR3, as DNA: TGCAGTGCTAGGGGGACGGGACCCCAGCTCTGGGAGCAGTTCTTC.

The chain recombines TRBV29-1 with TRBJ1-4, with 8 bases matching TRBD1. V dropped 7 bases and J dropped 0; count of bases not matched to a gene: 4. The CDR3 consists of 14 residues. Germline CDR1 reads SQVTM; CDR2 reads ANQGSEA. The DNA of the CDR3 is TGCAGCGCCGGACAGGGATCAACTAATGAAAAACTGTTTTTT. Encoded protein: CSAGQGSTNEKLFF.

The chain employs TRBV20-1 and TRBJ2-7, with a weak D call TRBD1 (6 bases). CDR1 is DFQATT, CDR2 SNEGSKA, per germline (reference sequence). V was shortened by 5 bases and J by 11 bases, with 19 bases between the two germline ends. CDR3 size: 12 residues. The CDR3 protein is CSAEKDSYTEYF. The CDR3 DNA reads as TGCAGTGCTGAGAAGGACAGTTACACGGAGTACTTC.